The 20 T cell receptor beta chains reported below all come from one sample, sequenced in a study of early stage breast cancer tumors. Assay: immunoSEQ multiplex PCR; the TCRdb copy retains only in-frame clones and omits some. The table shows 45,000 to 50,000 clones, with roughly four fifths occurring only once. Material for sequencing was blood. The receptors here all came from a person aged 45-60 years with breast cancer.

This chain links TRBV19 with TRBJ2-7, with D perhaps TRBD1 (6 bases). CDR1 LNHDA and CDR2 SQIVND come from the germline V gene (reference sequence). V was trimmed by 6 bases and J by 3 bases, leaving 18 bases between them. This CDR3 has 15 amino acids. CDR3 loop: CASRREQAGVYEQYF. The CDR3, as DNA: TGTGCCAGTAGAAGGGAGCAGGCAGGGGTCTACGAGCAGTACTTC.

This clone was counted between two and nine times. The chain combines TRBV10-3 with TRBJ2-7; 9 nucleotides match TRBD2. J was trimmed by 6 bases and V by 7 bases; bases with no gene match: 7. CDR1 is ENHRY and CDR2 is SYGVKD in the germline V gene. This CDR3 is built from 13 residues. Here the CDR3 reads CAITPSGAPEQYF. The CDR3 DNA follows: TGTGCCATCACGCCTAGCGGGGCACCCGAGCAGTACTTC.

This clone was observed a few times. This chain uses TRBV7-9 with TRBJ1-5, with a tentative D call TRBD1 (6 bases). Germline V gives CDR1 SEHNR, CDR2 FQNEAQ (reference sequence). This CDR3 spans 13 amino acids. With 7 bases removed from V and 4 bases from J, the gap between germline ends came to 11 bases. This chain's CDR3 is CASTLGANQPQHF. The CDR3, as DNA: TGTGCCAGCACCCTGGGGGCTAATCAGCCCCAGCATTTT.

The genes are TRBV9 and TRBJ2-1; a possible D gene is TRBD2 (6 bases). V was shortened by 4 bases and J by 5 bases, with 16 bases between the two germline ends. CDR3 length: 15 residues. Germline CDR1 SGDLS, CDR2 YYNGEE. The CDR3 protein is CASSPAPSANNEQFF. The CDR3 DNA follows: TGTGCCAGCAGCCCCGCCCCTAGCGCTAACAATGAGCAGTTCTTC. Together with reference TRBV9 and TRBJ2-1, the CDR3 gives the full variable domain: DSGVTQTPKHLITATGQRVTLRCSPRSGDLSVYWYQQSLDQGLQFLIQYYNGEERAKGNILERFSAQQFPDLHSELNLSSLELGDSALYFCASSPAPSANNEQFFGPGTRLTVL.

The chain has TRBV11-1 and TRBJ2-1, with 13 bases fitting TRBD2. Trimming at V came to 6 bases and at J to 7 bases, leaving 6 bases not matched to a gene. This CDR3 region has 15 residues. Germline V gene sequence: CDR1 SGHAT, CDR2 FQDESV (reference sequence). DNA for the CDR3: TGTGCCAGCAGACCGACTAGCGGGAGGAATAATGAGCAGTTCTTC. It specifies CASRPTSGRNNEQFF.

The CDR3 loop reads CASSEQGQGSPLHF. The CDR3 nucleotides are TGTGCCAGCAGTGAGCAGGGGCAGGGTTCACCCCTCCACTTT. The genes are TRBV2 and TRBJ1-6, with D perhaps matching TRBD1 (6 bases). The CDR3 totals 14 residues. Germline V lookup: CDR1 SNHLY, CDR2 FYNNEI. V lost 3 bases and J lost 9, with 12 bases in between.

V gene TRBV30 combines with J gene TRBJ2-2; either TRBD1 or TRBD2 may supply D (5 bases each). CDR1 and CDR2 (germline): GTSNPN, SVGIG (reference sequence). CDR3 size: 13 residues. V lost 0 bases and J 4 bases, leaving 6 bases between the germline ends. CDR3: CAWSVGTTGELFF. DNA for the CDR3: TGTGCCTGGAGTGTTGGGACCACCGGGGAGCTGTTTTTT.

The J gene is TRBJ1-5, the V gene TRBV7-2, with 9 bases lining up with TRBD1. Germline V lookup: CDR1 SGHTA, CDR2 FQGNSA. After removal of 1 base from V and 4 bases from J, the junction contained 2 bases not matched to a gene. This CDR3 is built from 15 residues. CDR3 coding DNA: TGTGCCAGCAGCTTAGAAGGGACAGGGAATCAGCCCCAGCATTTT. This translates into CASSLEGTGNQPQHF.

The sample holds a few counts of this clone. J is TRBJ2-7 and V is TRBV7-2, with D maybe TRBD2 (5 bases). The CDR3 runs to 15 residues. V was pared by 5 bases and J by 3 bases, with 17 bases between. Germline CDR1 SGHTA, CDR2 FQGNSA. The CDR3 is CASSLLGASSYEQYF. CDR3 coding DNA: TGTGCCAGCAGCCTGCTTGGCGCTAGCAGCTACGAGCAGTACTTC.

The rearrangement joins TRBV19 to TRBJ1-1; the D is unclear. V was trimmed by 7 bases and J by 1 base, leaving 13 bases between them. CDR3 length: 14 residues. Germline loops: CDR1 LNHDA, CDR2 SQIVND (reference sequence). As DNA, the CDR3 is TGTGCCAGTACGCGGCCGGGCGAGAACACTGAAGCTTTCTTT. Amino acid sequence: CASTRPGENTEAFF.

This clone was detected only once. The chain is built from TRBV10-2 and TRBJ1-5; 12 bases align to TRBD1. The germline CDR1 and CDR2 sequences are WSHSY and SAAADI. CDR3 length equals 14 residues. Losses at the gene ends were 6 bases for V and 5 bases for J; bases not matched to a gene: 2. DNA of the CDR3: TGCGCCAGCAGCGGGACAGGGGGCGATCAGCCCCAGCATTTT. Translated: CASSGTGGDQPQHF.

The genes are TRBV4-1 and TRBJ1-3; no definite D call. Germline V lookup: CDR1 MGHRA, CDR2 YSYEKL. Trimming took off 0 bases at V and 1 base at J, with 16 bases between the two ends. This CDR3 contains 18 residues. Here the CDR3 DNA reads TGCGCCAGCAGCCAAGACCTCGTCCAGGAAAGGTCTGGAAACACCATATATTTT. It is translated as CASSQDLVQERSGNTIYF.

V gene TRBV5-1 combines with J gene TRBJ2-5, with D unresolved. CDR3 length: 14 amino acids. Per germline, CDR1 SGHRS and CDR2 YFSETQ. Trimming took 0 bases from V and 1 from J, leaving 7 bases between them. CDR3 coding DNA: TGCGCCAGCAGCTTGGGCGATCCCCAAGAGACCCAGTACTTC. This gives the protein CASSLGDPQETQYF.

The V gene is TRBV5-4, the J gene TRBJ2-7; D unclear. V was pared by 2 bases and J by 5 bases, with 17 bases between. There are 15 residues in the CDR3. Germline CDR1 is SGHNT and CDR2 is YYREEE (reference sequence). CDR3 region: CASSLFGVVAHEQYF. DNA of the CDR3: TGTGCCAGCAGCTTATTTGGGGTAGTCGCCCACGAGCAGTACTTC.

The gene calls are TRBV5-1 and TRBJ2-5; TRBD2 agrees at 14 bases. This CDR3 comprises 15 residues. V lost 5 bases, J lost 5 bases, and 5 bases stayed unmatched. The germline CDR1 and CDR2 sequences are SGHRS and YFSETQ. CDR3 sequence: CASRETSGRAETQYF. CDR3 DNA sequence: TGCGCCAGCAGAGAGACTAGCGGGAGGGCGGAGACCCAGTACTTC.

The gene calls are TRBV28 and TRBJ2-4, with D possibly being TRBD1 or TRBD2 (6 bases each). The germline V gene has CDR1 MDHEN and CDR2 SYDVKM. The CDR3 consists of 15 residues. The V end was cut by 8 bases, the J end by 9 bases, with 23 bases between. The CDR3 bases are TGTGCCAGCTCAAAAAGGGGGAGGCTAGTCGGCATTCAGTACTTC. Amino acid sequence: CASSKRGRLVGIQYF.

This clone was counted a few times. The chain joins TRBV7-2 to TRBJ2-7; D unclear. Trimming took 3 bases from V and 7 from J, leaving 7 bases between them. The CDR3 contains 11 residues. Germline V lookup: CDR1 SGHTA, CDR2 FQGNSA. CDR3 loop: CASSFSWEQYF. For the CDR3, the DNA is TGTGCCAGCAGCTTTAGCTGGGAGCAGTACTTC.

The V and J genes are TRBV2 and TRBJ2-3, with 10 bases aligning to TRBD2. V shed 6 bases, J shed 2 bases, and the junction held 8 bases outside the gene matches. This CDR3 is built from 16 residues. Germline loops: CDR1 SNHLY, CDR2 FYNNEI. The CDR3 sequence is CASRPTSGVHTDTQYF. The CDR3 DNA reads TGTGCCAGCAGACCCACTAGCGGGGTGCACACAGATACGCAGTATTTT.

The chain uses TRBV19 and TRBJ2-2; a possible D gene is TRBD2 (6 bases). This CDR3 contains 17 residues. The germline V gene encodes CDR1 LNHDA and CDR2 SQIVND (reference sequence). V was pared by 0 bases and J by 6 bases, with 17 bases between. Here the CDR3 reads CASSIDLARFAPGELFF. DNA of the CDR3: TGTGCCAGTAGTATAGATCTAGCGAGGTTTGCTCCCGGGGAGCTGTTTTTT.

The V and J genes are TRBV6-5 and TRBJ1-2; a weak D match, TRBD1 (6 bases). The V and J ends lost 6 bases and 4 bases respectively, with 15 bases between them. The CDR3 has 14 amino acids. Germline V lookup: CDR1 MNHEY, CDR2 SVGAGI. As DNA, the CDR3 is TGTGCCAGCAGATTCTCCCGGACAGCCTATGGCTACACCTTC. As protein: CASRFSRTAYGYTF.